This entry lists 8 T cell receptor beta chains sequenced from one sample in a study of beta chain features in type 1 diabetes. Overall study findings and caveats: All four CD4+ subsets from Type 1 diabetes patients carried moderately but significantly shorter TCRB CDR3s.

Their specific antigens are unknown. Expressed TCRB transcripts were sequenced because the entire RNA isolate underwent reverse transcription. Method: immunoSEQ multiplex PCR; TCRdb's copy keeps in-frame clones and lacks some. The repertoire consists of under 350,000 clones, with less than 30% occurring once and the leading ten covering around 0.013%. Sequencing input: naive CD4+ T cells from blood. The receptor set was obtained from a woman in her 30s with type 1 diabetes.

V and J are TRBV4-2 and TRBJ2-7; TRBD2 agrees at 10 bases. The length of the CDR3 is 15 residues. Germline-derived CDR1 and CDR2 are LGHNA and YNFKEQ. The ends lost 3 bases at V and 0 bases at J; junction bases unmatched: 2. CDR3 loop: CASSHTSGASYEQYF. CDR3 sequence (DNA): TGTGCCAGCAGCCATACTAGCGGGGCCTCCTACGAGCAGTACTTC.

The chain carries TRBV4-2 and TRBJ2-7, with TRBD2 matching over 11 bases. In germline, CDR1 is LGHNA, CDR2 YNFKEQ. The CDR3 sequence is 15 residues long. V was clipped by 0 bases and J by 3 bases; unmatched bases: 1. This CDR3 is CASSQEGTSGYEQYF. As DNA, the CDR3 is TGTGCCAGCAGCCAAGAGGGGACTAGCGGCTACGAGCAGTACTTC.

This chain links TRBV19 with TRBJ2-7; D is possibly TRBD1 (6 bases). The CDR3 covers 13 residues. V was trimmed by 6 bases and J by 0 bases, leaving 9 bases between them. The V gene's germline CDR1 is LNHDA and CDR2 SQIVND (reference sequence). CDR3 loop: CASRGASSYEQYF. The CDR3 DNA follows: TGTGCCAGTAGGGGGGCAAGCTCCTACGAGCAGTACTTC.

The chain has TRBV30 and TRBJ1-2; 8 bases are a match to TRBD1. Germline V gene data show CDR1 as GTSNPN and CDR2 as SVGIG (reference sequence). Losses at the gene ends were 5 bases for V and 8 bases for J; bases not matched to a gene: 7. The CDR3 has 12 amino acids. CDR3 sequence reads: CAWDRTGYGYTF. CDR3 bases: TGTGCCTGGGATAGGACAGGGTACGGCTACACCTTC. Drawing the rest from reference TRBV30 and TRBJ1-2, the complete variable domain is SQTIHQWPATLVQPVGSPLSLECTVEGTSNPNLYWYRQAAGRGLQLLFYSVGIGQISSEVPQNLSASRPQDRQFILSSKKLLLSDSGFYLCAWDRTGYGYTFGSGTRLTVV.

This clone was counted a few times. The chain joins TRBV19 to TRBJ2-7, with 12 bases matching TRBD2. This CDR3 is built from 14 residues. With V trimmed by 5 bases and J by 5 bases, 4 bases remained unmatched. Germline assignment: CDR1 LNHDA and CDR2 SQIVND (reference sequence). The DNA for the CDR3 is TGTGCCAGTAGTCGCGGACTAGCGGGAAACGAGCAGTACTTC. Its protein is CASSRGLAGNEQYF.

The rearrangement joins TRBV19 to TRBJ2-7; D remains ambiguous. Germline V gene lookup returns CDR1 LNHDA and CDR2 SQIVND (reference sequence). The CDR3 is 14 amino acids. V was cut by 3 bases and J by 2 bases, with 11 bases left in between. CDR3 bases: TGTGCCAGTAGTATCGTTCCTGGGCCCTACGAGCAGTACTTC. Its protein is CASSIVPGPYEQYF.

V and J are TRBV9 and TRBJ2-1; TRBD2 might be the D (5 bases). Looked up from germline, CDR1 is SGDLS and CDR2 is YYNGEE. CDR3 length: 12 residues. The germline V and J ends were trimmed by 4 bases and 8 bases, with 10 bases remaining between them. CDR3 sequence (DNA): TGTGCCAGCAGCCGACTTAGCGATGAGCAGTTCTTC. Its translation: CASSRLSDEQFF. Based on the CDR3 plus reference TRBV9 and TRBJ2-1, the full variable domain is DSGVTQTPKHLITATGQRVTLRCSPRSGDLSVYWYQQSLDQGLQFLIQYYNGEERAKGNILERFSAQQFPDLHSELNLSSLELGDSALYFCASSRLSDEQFFGPGTRLTVL.

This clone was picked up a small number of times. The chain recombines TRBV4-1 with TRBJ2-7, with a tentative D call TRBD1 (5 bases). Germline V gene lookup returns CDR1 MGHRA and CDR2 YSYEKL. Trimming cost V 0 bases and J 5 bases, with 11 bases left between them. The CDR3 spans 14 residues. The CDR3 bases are TGCGCCAGCAGCCAAGAGGGCAGGGCAAACGAGCAGTACTTC. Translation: CASSQEGRANEQYF.